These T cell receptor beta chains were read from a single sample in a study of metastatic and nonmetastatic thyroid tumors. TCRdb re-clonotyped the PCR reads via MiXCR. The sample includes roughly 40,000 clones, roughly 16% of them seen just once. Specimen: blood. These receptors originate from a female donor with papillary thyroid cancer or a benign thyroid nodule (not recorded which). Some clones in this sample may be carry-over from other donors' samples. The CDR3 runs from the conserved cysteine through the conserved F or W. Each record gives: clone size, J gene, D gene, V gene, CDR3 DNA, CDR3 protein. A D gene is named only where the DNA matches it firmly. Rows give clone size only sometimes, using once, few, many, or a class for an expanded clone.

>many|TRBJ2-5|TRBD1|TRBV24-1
TGTGCCACCAGTGATCACGGCTCGCCCCGGGACAGTCCAGGGGAGACCCAGTACTTC
CATSDHGSPRDSPGETQYF
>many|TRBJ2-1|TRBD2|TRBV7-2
TGTGCCAGCAGCTTAGTCCCCACTAGCGGGACTAATGAGCAGTTCTTC
CASSLVPTSGTNEQFF
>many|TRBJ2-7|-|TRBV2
TGTGCCACCGCCGGGACCGGCTCCTACGAGCAGTACTTC
CATAGTGSYEQYF
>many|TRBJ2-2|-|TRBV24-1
TGTGCCACCGAGGACCATTCAGGATCCGGGGAGCTGTTTTTT
CATEDHSGSGELFF
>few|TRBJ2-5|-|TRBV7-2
TGTGCCAGCAGCCCAGAAGGCGGACAAGAGACCCAGTACTTC
CASSPEGGQETQYF
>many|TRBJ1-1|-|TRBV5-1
TGCGCCAGCAGCCGGCTCCCCGGGGGAAACACTGAAGCTTTCTTT
CASSRLPGGNTEAFF
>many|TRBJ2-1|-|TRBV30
TGTGCCTGGAGTGTACCGGGTTACAATGAGCAGTTCTTC
CAWSVPGYNEQFF
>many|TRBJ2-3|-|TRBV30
TGTGCCTTTACCACTTCAGATACGCAGTATTTT
CAFTTSDTQYF
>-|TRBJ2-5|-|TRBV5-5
TGTGCCAGCAGCTTGGGCAGTTTTCGAGAGACCCAGTACTTC
CASSLGSFRETQYF
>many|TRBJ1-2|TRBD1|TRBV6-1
TGTGCCAGCAGTAACCCTCCGGGACAGGGGGGGGGCTACACCTTC
CASSNPPGQGGGYTF
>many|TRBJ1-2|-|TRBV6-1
TGTGCCACGAGCCAGACAAGAAAGTATGGCTACACCTTC
CATSQTRKYGYTF
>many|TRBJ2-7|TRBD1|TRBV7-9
TGTGCCAGCAGCTCGGACAGGTTCTACGAGCAGTACTTC
CASSSDRFYEQYF
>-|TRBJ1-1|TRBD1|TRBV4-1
TGCGCCAGCAGGCCTCGGACAGGGGGAGCGAGGGCTTTCTTT
CASRPRTGGARAFF
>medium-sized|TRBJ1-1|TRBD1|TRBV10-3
TGTGCCATCTTCCAGGGGACAGTTTTGAACACTGAAGCTTTCTTT
CAIFQGTVLNTEAFF
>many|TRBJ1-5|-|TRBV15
TGTGCCACCAGCCCCCGGACGGGAAATAGCAATCAGCCCCAGCATTTT
CATSPRTGNSNQPQHF
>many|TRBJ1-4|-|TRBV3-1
TGTGCCAGCAGCCAAGATGGGCAGTTTAATGAAAAACTGTTTTTT
CASSQDGQFNEKLFF
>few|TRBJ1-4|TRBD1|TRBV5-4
TGTGCCAGCAGCCAAGGACAGGGCTTAAATGAAAAACTGTTTTTT
CASSQGQGLNEKLFF
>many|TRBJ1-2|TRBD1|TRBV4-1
TGCGCCAGCAGCCAGGCCGGGACAGGGCTCTATGGCTACACCTTC
CASSQAGTGLYGYTF
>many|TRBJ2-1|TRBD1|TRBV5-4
TGTGCCAGCAGCAAAGGCTCGACAGGGTACAATGAGCAGTTCTTC
CASSKGSTGYNEQFF
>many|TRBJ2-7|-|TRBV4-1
TGCGCCAGCAGCCAAGATCAAAGAGGACAGCTCTACGAGCAGTACTTC
CASSQDQRGQLYEQYF
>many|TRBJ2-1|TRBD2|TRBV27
TGTGCCAGCAGTCCAACTAGCGCCACCTACAATGAGCAGTTCTTC
CASSPTSATYNEQFF
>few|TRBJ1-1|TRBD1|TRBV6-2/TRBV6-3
TGTGCCAGCAGCCCATCAGGGACAGCCTCTGAAGCTTTCTTT
CASSPSGTASEAFF
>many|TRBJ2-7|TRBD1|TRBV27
TGTGCCAGCAGTCTCACAGGGGTGGAGGAGCAGTACTTC
CASSLTGVEEQYF
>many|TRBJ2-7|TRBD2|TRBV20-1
TGCAGTGCTAGGACTAGCGGGAGTTTCAGAGAGCAGTACTTC
CSARTSGSFREQYF
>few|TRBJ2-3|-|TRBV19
TGTGCCAGTAGTATAGCTAGCTGGGGGACAGATACGCAGTATTTT
CASSIASWGTDTQYF
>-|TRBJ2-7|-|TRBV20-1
TGCAGTGCTAGCGGACGGGAGTGCCTGCAGTACTTC
CSASGRECLQYF
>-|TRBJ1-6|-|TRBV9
TGTGCCAGCAGCGTATTGGAGTCACCCCTCCACTTT
CASSVLESPLHF
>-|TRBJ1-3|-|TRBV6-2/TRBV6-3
TGTGCCAGCAGTCCTCCGGGGAGAGGAAACACCATATATTTT
CASSPPGRGNTIYF
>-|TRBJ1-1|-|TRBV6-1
TGTGCCAGCAGTGTAATACAGGGAGAGGGTGAAGCTTTCTTT
CASSVIQGEGEAFF
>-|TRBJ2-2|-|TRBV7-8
TGTGCCAGCAGCTTAGCGTCCAGGGGAAACACCGGGGAGCTGTTTTTT
CASSLASRGNTGELFF
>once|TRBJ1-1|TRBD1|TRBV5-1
TGCGCCAGCAGCCCGAGGGACAGAGAGAACACTGAAGCTTTCTTT
CASSPRDRENTEAFF
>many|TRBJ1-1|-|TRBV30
TGTGCCTGGAGAACTGGAGCAGGAGAAGCTTTCTTT
CAWRTGAGEAFF
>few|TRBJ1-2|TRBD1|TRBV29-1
TGCAGCGTCGCGGACAGGGGGCATGGCTACACCTTC
CSVADRGHGYTF
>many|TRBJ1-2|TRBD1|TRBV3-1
TGTGCCAGCAGCCAAGGACAGGGAATCAACTATGGCTACACCTTC
CASSQGQGINYGYTF
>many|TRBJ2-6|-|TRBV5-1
TGCGCCAGCAGCCCGACAGGCTCCAAAGGGGCCAACGTCCTGACTTTC
CASSPTGSKGANVLTF
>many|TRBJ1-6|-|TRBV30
TGTGCCTGGAGTGAGGGACATTCACCCCTCCACTTT
CAWSEGHSPLHF
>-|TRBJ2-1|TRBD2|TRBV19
TGTGCCAGTAGTCACCGGACTAGCGGGATGTTGAGTGAGCAGTTCTTC
CASSHRTSGMLSEQFF
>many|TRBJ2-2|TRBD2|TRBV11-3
TGTGCCAGCAGTGGACTAGCGGAGAACACCGGGGAGCTGTTTTTT
CASSGLAENTGELFF
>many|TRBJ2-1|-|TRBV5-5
TGTGCCAGCAGCCCCGAGGCCTATCTCCGCAATGAGCAGTTCTTC
CASSPEAYLRNEQFF
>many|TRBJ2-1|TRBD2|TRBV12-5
TGTGCTAGTGGTTTGGTACTAGCGGGTATCAATGAGCAGTTCTTC
CASGLVLAGINEQFF
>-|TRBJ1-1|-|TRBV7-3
TGTGCCAGCAGCTTAAACGGGAACACTGAAGCTTTCTTT
CASSLNGNTEAFF
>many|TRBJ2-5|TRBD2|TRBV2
TGTGCCAGCACCCGGACTAGCGGGAGTCTAGAGTACTTC
CASTRTSGSLEYF
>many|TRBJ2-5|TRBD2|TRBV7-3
TGTGCCAGCAGCGCAAACTTTCCAGCGGGAGGGGAGACCCAGTACTTC
CASSANFPAGGETQYF
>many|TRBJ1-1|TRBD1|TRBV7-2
TGTGCCAGCAGCCGACCCAGGGGGGAGACTGAAGCTTTCTTT
CASSRPRGETEAFF
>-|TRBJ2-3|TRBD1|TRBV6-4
TGTGCCAGCCGTCGGGGGACAGGGCCCACAGATACGCAGTATTTT
CASRRGTGPTDTQYF
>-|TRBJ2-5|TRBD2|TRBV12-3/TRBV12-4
TGTGCCAGCAGTTTCGCTCTAGCGGGAGTAGTGGAGACCCAGTACTTC
CASSFALAGVVETQYF
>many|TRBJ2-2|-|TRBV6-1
TGTGCCAGCAGGTCCGGGCTCACCGGGGAGCTGTTTTTT
CASRSGLTGELFF
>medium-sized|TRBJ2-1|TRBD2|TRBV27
TGTGCCAGCAGGTCGGGGGGCTACAATGAGCAGTTCTTC
CASRSGGYNEQFF
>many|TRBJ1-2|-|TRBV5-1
TGCGCCACCGCTGGACAGCCAGGGTATGGCTACACCTTC
CATAGQPGYGYTF
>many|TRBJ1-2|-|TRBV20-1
TGCAGTGCTACGGACATGAACTATGGCTACACCTTC
CSATDMNYGYTF